This T cell receptor beta chain was captured in a study of T-cell reconstitution after alpha-beta-depleted transplantation in children. Broader study findings: About two months after transplant, alpha-beta T cells reportedly came from several hundred expanded graft clones.

TCRbeta library preparation incorporated unique molecular identifiers. MiXCR was run by TCRdb on the PCR reads, yielding one entry per CDR3 protein. The sample holds about 240,000 distinct CDR3 sequences; 25% are singletons and the top ten take less than 3.5%. Details on this clonotype: Its antigen remains unidentified.

This sample comprised PBMCs, obtained before TCRalphabeta/CD19-depleted stem cell transplant. The receptor was derived from a girl under 10 years old with Fanconi anemia, due to receive a stem cell transplant.

This CDR3 is CAISEAAVVYNEQFF. The DNA of the CDR3 is TGTGCCATCAGTGAAGCAGCGGTGGTCTACAATGAGCAGTTCTTC. The chain employs TRBV10-3 and TRBJ2-1; weak D call: TRBD2 (5 bases). This CDR3 is 15 amino acids long. Germline V gene data show CDR1 as ENHRY and CDR2 as SYGVKD. V shed 3 bases and J shed 3 bases, with 12 bases lying between them.